This note documents a single T cell receptor (beta chain) sequence. Antigen unknown. V lost 5 bases, J lost 3 bases, and 10 bases stayed unmatched. The CDR3 spans 18 residues. Once obtained from cultured CD4+ T cells, the DNA was sequenced using the Oncomine TCR Beta short-read assay. TCRdb re-called the PCR reads with MiXCR, one entry per CDR3 protein. The sample yields around 21,000 distinct CDR3 sequences, 45% to 55% seen once. These data are taken from a study of vaccination and CD4 T cells after COVID-19. Treatment meaning: roughly ten-day PBMC culture with coronavirus spike peptide pools or control peptides (ViraFEST assay).

The chain carries TRBV12-3 or TRBV12-4 and TRBJ2-1, with 13 bases that match TRBD2. The specimen was CD4+ T cells from blood, cultured in vitro. The origin of this receptor is a human donor who had recovered from COVID-19. The CDR3, as DNA: TGTGCCAGCAGTGCAGGACTAGCGGGGGCACAAGTCTACAATGAGCAGTTCTTC. This sequence encodes CASSAGLAGAQVYNEQFF.